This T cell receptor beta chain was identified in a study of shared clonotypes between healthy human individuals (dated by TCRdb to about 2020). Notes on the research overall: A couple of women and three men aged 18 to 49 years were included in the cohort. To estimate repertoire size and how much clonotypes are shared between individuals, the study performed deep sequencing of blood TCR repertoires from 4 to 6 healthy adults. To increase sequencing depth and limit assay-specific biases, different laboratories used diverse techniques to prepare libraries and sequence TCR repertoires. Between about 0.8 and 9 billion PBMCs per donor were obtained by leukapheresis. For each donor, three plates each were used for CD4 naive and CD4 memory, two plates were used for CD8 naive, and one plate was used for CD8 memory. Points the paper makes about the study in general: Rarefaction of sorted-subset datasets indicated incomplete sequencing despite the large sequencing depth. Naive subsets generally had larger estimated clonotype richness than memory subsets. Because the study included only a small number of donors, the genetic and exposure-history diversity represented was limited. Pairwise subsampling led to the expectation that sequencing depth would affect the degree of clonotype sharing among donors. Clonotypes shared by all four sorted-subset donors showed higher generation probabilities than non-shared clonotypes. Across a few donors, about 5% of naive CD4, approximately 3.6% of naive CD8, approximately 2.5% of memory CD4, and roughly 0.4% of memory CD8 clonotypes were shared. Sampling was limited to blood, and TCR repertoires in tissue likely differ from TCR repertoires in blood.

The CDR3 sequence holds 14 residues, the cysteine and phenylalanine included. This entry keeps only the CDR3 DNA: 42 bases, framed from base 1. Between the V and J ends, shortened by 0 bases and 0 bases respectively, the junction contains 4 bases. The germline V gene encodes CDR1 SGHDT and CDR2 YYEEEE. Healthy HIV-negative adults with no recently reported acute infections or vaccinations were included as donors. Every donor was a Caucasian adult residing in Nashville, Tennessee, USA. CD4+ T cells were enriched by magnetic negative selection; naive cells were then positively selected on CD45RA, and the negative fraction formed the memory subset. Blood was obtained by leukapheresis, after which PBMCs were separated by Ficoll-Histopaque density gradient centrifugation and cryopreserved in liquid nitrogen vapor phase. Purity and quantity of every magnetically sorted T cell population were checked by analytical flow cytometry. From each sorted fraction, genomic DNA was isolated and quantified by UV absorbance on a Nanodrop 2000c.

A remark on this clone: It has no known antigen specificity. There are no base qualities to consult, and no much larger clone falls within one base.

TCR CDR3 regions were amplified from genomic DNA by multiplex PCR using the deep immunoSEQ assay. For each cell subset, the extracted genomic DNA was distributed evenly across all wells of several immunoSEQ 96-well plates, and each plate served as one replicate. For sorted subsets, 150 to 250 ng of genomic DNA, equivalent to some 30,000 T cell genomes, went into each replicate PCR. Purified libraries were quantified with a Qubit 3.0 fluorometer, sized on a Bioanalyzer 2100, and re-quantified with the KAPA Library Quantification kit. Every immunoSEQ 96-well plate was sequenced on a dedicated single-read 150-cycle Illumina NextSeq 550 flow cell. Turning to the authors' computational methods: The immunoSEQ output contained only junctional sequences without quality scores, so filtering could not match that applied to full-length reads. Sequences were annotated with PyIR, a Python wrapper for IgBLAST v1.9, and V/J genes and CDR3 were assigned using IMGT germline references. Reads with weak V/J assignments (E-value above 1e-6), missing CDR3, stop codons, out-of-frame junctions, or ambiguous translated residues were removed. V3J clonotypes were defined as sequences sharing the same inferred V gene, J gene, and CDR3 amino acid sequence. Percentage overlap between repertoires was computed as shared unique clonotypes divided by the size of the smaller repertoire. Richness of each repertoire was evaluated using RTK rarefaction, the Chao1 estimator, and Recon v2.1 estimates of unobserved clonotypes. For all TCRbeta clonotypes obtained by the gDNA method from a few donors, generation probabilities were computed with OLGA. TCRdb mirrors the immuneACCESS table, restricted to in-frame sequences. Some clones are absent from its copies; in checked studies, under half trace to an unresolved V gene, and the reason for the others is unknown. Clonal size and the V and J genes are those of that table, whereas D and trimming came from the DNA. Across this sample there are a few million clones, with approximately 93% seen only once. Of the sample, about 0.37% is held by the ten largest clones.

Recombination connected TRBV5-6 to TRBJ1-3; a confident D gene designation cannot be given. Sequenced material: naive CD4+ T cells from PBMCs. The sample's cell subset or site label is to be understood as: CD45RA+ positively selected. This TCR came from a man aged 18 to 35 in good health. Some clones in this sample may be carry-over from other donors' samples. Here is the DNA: TGTGCCAGCAGCTTGGCCAGCTCTGGAAACACCATATATTTT. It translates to CASSLASSGNTIYF.